A single sample gave rise to the 9 T cell receptor beta chains below, sequenced in a study of T cells in Graves' hyperthyroidism and ophthalmopathy. Researchers took RNA transcripts and amplified the TCR beta CDR3 regions from them. Primed by the HTBI set, a first-round RT-PCR was run on the TCR CDR3. Each CDR3 protein gets one entry after TCRdb re-called the multiplex PCR reads with MiXCR. Here the sample spans hundreds of thousands of distinct CDR3 sequences, roughly 14% being singletons. The sample consisted of blood. The receptor source for this set is a middle-aged woman with Graves' ophthalmopathy.

This clonotype was observed at least ten times. The rearrangement joins TRBV5-1 to TRBJ2-2; 10 bases map to TRBD1. V shed 0 bases and J 0 bases; nucleotides not matched to a gene: 5. Germline V lookup: CDR1 SGHRS, CDR2 YFSETQ. The CDR3 is made up of 18 amino acids. Here the CDR3 reads CASSLDRTGGANTGELFF. The CDR3 DNA reads TGCGCCAGCAGCTTGGACCGGACAGGGGGAGCGAACACCGGGGAGCTGTTTTTT.

This clonotype was detected ten times or more. The V call is TRBV10-3, the J call TRBJ1-1; no clear D gene. The ends were cut back, 4 bases at V and 1 base at J, with 7 bases in the middle. The length of the CDR3 is 13 residues. Germline V gene lookup returns CDR1 ENHRY and CDR2 SYGVKD. CDR3 sequence: CAISGRKNTEAFF. CDR3 DNA: TGTGCCATCAGTGGACGGAAGAACACTGAAGCTTTCTTT.

This clonotype showed up many times. The chain joins TRBV7-2 to TRBJ2-7, with D possibly TRBD1 on 5 matching bases. CDR3 length: 13 amino acids. Trimming stripped 2 bases from V and 6 bases from J, with 11 bases between. CDR1 SGHTA and CDR2 FQGNSA come from the germline V gene. The chain's CDR3 is CASSLSWGVEQYF. The CDR3, as DNA: TGTGCCAGCAGCTTATCATGGGGCGTCGAGCAGTACTTC.

A few counts support this clonotype. The chain uses TRBV5-4 and TRBJ2-5, with 10 bases that match TRBD2. Germline CDR1 and CDR2: SGHNT and YYREEE (reference sequence). This CDR3 has 15 amino acids. Trimming at V came to 2 bases and at J to 4 bases, leaving 5 bases not matched to a gene. CDR3: CASSFSSGSGETQYF. Written as DNA, the CDR3 is TGTGCCAGCAGCTTCTCTAGCGGGAGTGGAGAGACCCAGTACTTC.

The rearrangement uses TRBV5-1 and TRBJ2-5; TRBD2 matches 11 bases. With V trimmed by 0 bases and J by 2 bases, 6 bases remained unmatched. The CDR3 sequence is 17 residues long. CDR1 SGHRS and CDR2 YFSETQ come from the germline V gene. This CDR3 reads CASSLDLAGGGQETQYF. In DNA, the CDR3 is TGCGCCAGCAGCTTGGACCTAGCGGGAGGTGGGCAAGAGACCCAGTACTTC.

In its sample, this clonotype was seen many times. The V call is TRBV6-2 or TRBV6-3, the J call TRBJ1-5, with 7 positions matching TRBD1. The CDR3 totals 15 residues. The V and J ends lost 5 bases and 6 bases, in that order; junction bases with no gene match: 10. Germline V gives CDR1 MNHEY, CDR2 SVGEGT. The CDR3 coding sequence is TGTGCCAGCAGTCTGGTGGGGACAGCTACTCAGCCCCAGCATTTT. The encoded protein is CASSLVGTATQPQHF.

Details on this clonotype: A single base separates this from a much larger clone, so it may be a read error. Here the CDR3 DNA reads TGTGCCAGTAGTGAGGGGGTTGACGGGGAGCTGTTTTTT. This codes for CASSEGVDGELFF. V usage is TRBV19 and J usage is TRBJ2-2, with D tentatively TRBD1 (6 bases). The CDR3 is 13 residues long. V was pared by 5 bases and J by 7 bases, with 11 bases between. Germline CDR1 reads LNHDA; CDR2 reads SQIVND (reference sequence).

The rearrangement links TRBV19 to TRBJ2-7; TRBD1 or TRBD2 may be the D gene (5 bases each). Trimming left V 3 bases short and J 3 bases short, with 24 bases between. CDR3 length equals 18 residues. Germline V gene lookup returns CDR1 LNHDA and CDR2 SQIVND (reference sequence). CDR3 amino acids: CASSMGSGAPGSYYEQYF. DNA for the CDR3: TGTGCCAGTAGTATGGGGTCCGGGGCCCCCGGCTCCTACTACGAGCAGTACTTC.

This clonotype was seen many times. The chain links TRBV13 to TRBJ2-7; perhaps TRBD2 as D (6 bases). Trimming cost V 5 bases and J 0 bases, with 17 bases left between them. CDR1 and CDR2 from the germline V gene are PRHDT and FYEKMQ (reference sequence). The CDR3 extends over 16 amino acids. The CDR3 DNA sequence: TGTGCCAGCAGCCGAGCGGCCAGCGGGCACTCCTACGAGCAGTACTTC. Amino acid sequence: CASSRAASGHSYEQYF.